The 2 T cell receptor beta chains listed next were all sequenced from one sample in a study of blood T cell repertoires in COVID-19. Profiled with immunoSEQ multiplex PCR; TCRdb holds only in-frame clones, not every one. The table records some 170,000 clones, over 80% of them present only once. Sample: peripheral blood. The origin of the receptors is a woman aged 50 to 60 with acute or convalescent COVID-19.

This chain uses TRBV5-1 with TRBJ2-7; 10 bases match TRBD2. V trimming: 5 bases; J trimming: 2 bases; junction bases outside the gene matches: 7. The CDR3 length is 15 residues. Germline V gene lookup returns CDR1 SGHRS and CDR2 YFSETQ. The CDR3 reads CASREGLASAYEQYF. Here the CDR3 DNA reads TGCGCCAGCAGGGAGGGACTAGCGTCCGCCTACGAGCAGTACTTC.

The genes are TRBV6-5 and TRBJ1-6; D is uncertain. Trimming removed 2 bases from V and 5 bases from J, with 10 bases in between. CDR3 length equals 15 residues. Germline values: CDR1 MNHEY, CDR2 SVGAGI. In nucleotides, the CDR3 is TGTGCCAGCAGTTACCGTGGCAGCGATAATTCACCCCTCCACTTT. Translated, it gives CASSYRGSDNSPLHF.